Below, one T cell receptor beta chain is given with its context. This same CDR3 is encoded by further DNA sequences in the sample. CD45RO-negative cells were positively selected for CCR7, leaving out terminally differentiated effector memory CD45RA+ cells. The data are from a study of shared clonotypes between healthy human individuals. The germline V gene has CDR1 MDHEN and CDR2 SYDVKM. CDR3 length equals 12 residues. V was cut by 6 bases and J by 4 bases, with 10 bases left in between. Generated by immunoSEQ multiplex PCR, the TCRdb table keeps only in-frame clones and is missing some. Here the sample spans 700,000 to 950,000 clones, roughly 96% being singletons.

This sequence was found in a young man in good health. This chain joins TRBV28 and TRBJ2-7; unclear D gene. Sequencing input: naive CD8+ T cells sorted from blood. In nucleotides, the CDR3 is TGTGCCAGCAGCCCGACATCTTACGAGCAGTACTTC. The encoded protein is CASSPTSYEQYF.